This T cell receptor beta chain emerged from a study of blood T cell repertoires in COVID-19. Study-level background: The study drew acute and convalescent COVID-19 samples from the United States, Italy and Spain.

Measured with immunoSEQ multiplex PCR; TCRdb has only the in-frame clones, and not every one. The sample contains approximately 450,000 clones, 85% to 90% of which appear only once. The study assigned cohorts using participant-reported clinical history. In this sample, this clone turned up once. The CDR3 totals 13 residues. Trimming stripped 1 base from V and 2 bases from J, with 6 bases between. Per the germline V gene, CDR1 is LGHDT and CDR2 is YNNKEL (reference sequence). What was sequenced was PBMCs or T cells enriched from blood (not recorded which). This TCR was sampled from a man aged 25 to 40 who had recovered from COVID-19. The chain joins TRBV3-1 (or the pseudogene TRBV3-2) to TRBJ2-7; tentatively, D is TRBD2 (6 bases). CDR3 DNA sequence: TGTGCCAGCAGCCAAGGGGGGGCCTACGAGCAGTACTTC. It is translated as CASSQGGAYEQYF.